The 9 T cell receptor beta chains presented below share a single source sample, sequenced in a study of T cell changes during pregnancy in multiple sclerosis. Some clones are missing from TCRdb's copy, which holds only in-frame ones; the method was immunoSEQ multiplex PCR. The sample shows some 94,000 clones, 92% of them seen only once. The source material was peripheral blood, sampled in the first trimester of pregnancy. The receptor set was obtained from a female donor with multiple sclerosis, enrolled in a pregnancy study.

The gene calls are TRBV5-1 and TRBJ1-1, with D perhaps TRBD1 (6 bases). Germline-derived CDR1 and CDR2 are SGHRS and YFSETQ. The CDR3 extends over 12 amino acids. Trimming removed 0 bases at V and 9 bases at J, with 9 bases between. This CDR3 reads CASSLGGRQAFF. The CDR3 DNA reads TGCGCCAGCAGCTTGGGGGGGCGACAAGCTTTCTTT.

The chain recombines TRBV19 with TRBJ2-7, with 10 bases identical to TRBD1. The trim removed 6 bases at V and 5 bases at J, leaving 7 bases unmatched. From germline, CDR1 is LNHDA and CDR2 SQIVND (reference sequence). This CDR3 comprises 14 residues. The CDR3 loop is CASSLTGTGDEQYF. The CDR3 nucleotides are TGTGCCAGTAGCCTGACCGGGACAGGGGACGAGCAGTACTTC.

The table lists this clone with a count of one. The chain joins TRBV28 to TRBJ1-2; D is perhaps TRBD1 (5 bases). V shed 4 bases and J shed 8 bases, with 11 bases lying between them. Per the germline V gene, CDR1 is MDHEN and CDR2 is SYDVKM. The CDR3 contains 12 residues. CDR3 sequence (DNA): TGTGCCAGCAGTTCAGCGGGGCCCGGCTACACCTTC. It yields the protein CASSSAGPGYTF.

The CDR3 DNA is TGTGCCAGCAGTTTACGGGCGGGAGCGTACACCGGGGAGCTGTTTTTT. Amino acid sequence: CASSLRAGAYTGELFF. The chain combines TRBV28 with TRBJ2-2, with 7 bases that match TRBD2. The CDR3 length is 16 residues. The J segment lost 3 bases and the V segment lost 2 bases, leaving 6 bases of the junction unmatched. Germline loops: CDR1 MDHEN, CDR2 SYDVKM.

V is TRBV6-1 and J is TRBJ1-5; D gene ambiguous. Trimming removed 1 base from V and 3 bases from J, with 10 bases in between. Germline loops: CDR1 MNHNS, CDR2 SASEGT. This CDR3 spans 15 amino acids. CDR3 protein: CASSEGSIVNQPQHF. The DNA of the CDR3 is TGTGCCAGCAGTGAAGGTAGCATAGTCAATCAGCCCCAGCATTTT.

The V gene is TRBV5-4, the J gene TRBJ2-7; TRBD1 might be the D (6 bases). Germline CDR1 and CDR2: SGHNT and YYREEE (reference sequence). The V and J ends lost 5 bases and 3 bases respectively, with 18 bases between them. The CDR3 sequence is 15 residues long. CDR3 sequence reads: CASSLGDRTFYEQYF. The CDR3 nucleotides read TGTGCCAGCAGTCTGGGAGACAGGACCTTCTACGAGCAGTACTTC.

The V gene is TRBV7-2, the J gene TRBJ2-1; 13 bases line up with TRBD2. Looked up from germline, CDR1 is SGHTA and CDR2 is FQGNSA. The CDR3 contains 16 residues. V lost 5 bases and J lost 2; bases outside the gene matches: 3. The CDR3 region is CASSTGLAGPYNEQFF. CDR3 nucleotide sequence: TGTGCCAGCAGCACGGGACTAGCGGGGCCCTACAATGAGCAGTTCTTC.

The sample holds one count of this clone. V is TRBV7-8 and J is TRBJ1-1; D is ambiguous. This CDR3 region has 12 residues. The germline CDR1 and CDR2 sequences are SGHVS and FQNEAQ. Trimming shortened V by 4 bases and J by 0 bases, and 3 bases separated the two germline ends. The CDR3 sequence is CASSWLNTEAFF. The CDR3 region has the DNA TGTGCCAGCAGCTGGCTGAACACTGAAGCTTTCTTT. Based on the CDR3 plus reference TRBV7-8 and TRBJ1-1, the full variable domain is GAGVSQSPRYKVAKRGQDVALRCDPISGHVSLFWYQQALGQGPEFLTYFQNEAQLDKSGLPSDRFFAERPEGSVSTLKIQRTQQEDSAVYLCASSWLNTEAFFGQGTRLTVV.

The gene calls are TRBV11-2 and TRBJ2-1; 9 bases are shared with TRBD2. Germline values: CDR1 SGHAT, CDR2 FQNNGV. There are 15 residues in the CDR3. Unmatched junction bases numbered 10, after V lost 6 bases and J lost 7 bases. This CDR3 reads CASSLSLAGRNEQFF. The CDR3 nucleotides read TGTGCCAGCAGTCTAAGCCTAGCGGGGAGGAATGAGCAGTTCTTC.